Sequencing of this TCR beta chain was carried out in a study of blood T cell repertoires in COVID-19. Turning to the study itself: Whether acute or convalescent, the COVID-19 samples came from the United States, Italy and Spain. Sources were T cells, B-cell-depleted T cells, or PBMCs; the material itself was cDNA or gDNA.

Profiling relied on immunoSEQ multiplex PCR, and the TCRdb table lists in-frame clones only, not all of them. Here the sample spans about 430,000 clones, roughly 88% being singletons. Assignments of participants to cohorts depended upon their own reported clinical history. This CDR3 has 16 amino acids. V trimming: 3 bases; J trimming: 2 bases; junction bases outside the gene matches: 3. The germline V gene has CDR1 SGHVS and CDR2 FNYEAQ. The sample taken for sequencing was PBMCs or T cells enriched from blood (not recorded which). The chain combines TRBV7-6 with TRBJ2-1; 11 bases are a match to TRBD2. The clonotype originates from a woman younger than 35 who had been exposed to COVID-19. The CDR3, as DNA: TGTGCCAGCAGCTTCTCTAGCGGGGGGCCCTACAATGAGCAGTTCTTC. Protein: CASSFSSGGPYNEQFF.